This T cell receptor beta chain was retrieved from a study of cytomegalovirus exposure and HLA in healthy donors. Study results and caveats: V- and J-gene trimming of TCR beta was linked (in a later analysis) to a missense DCLRE1C variant.

The germline gives CDR1 SGHKS, CDR2 YYEKEE (reference sequence). The CDR3 runs to 12 residues. V was cut by 1 base and J by 5 bases, with 6 bases left in between. This clone was counted a single time. The antigen is not known. PCR primers comprised 60 Vbeta and 13 Jbeta primers. Profiled with immunoSEQ multiplex PCR; TCRdb holds only in-frame clones, not every one. The sample gives 130,000 or so clones, about 76% of which show up once; 5.5% to 7% is in the top ten. The sequence derives from a man aged 40-49 years in good health and CMV-seropositive. The sequenced material came from PBMCs. The chain carries TRBV5-5 and TRBJ2-5; no firm D call. The CDR3: CASSLTGETQYF. The CDR3 DNA reads TGTGCCAGCAGCTTGACCGGGGAGACCCAGTACTTC.